A single sample gave rise to the 11 T cell receptor beta chains below, sequenced in a study of blood T cell repertoires in COVID-19 (dated by TCRdb to 2020 to 2021). The receptor library was made with the immunoSEQ multiplex PCR assay. In TCRdb, the immuneACCESS table is reduced to in-frame sequences with V and J assigned. These tables do not hold every clone; where another copy was compared, an unresolved V gene accounts for under half, and the others remain unexplained. Present in this sample are 200,000 to 250,000 clones, around 90% of which were seen just once. The top ten clones comprise 1.3% to 1.5% of the sample. What was sequenced was peripheral blood. The receptors were sampled from a man aged 80 or over with acute or convalescent COVID-19.

This chain connects TRBV5-5 to TRBJ1-5; TRBD1 agrees at 9 bases. Germline CDR1 and CDR2: SGHKS and YYEKEE (reference sequence). Trimming removed 1 base from V and 0 bases from J; junction bases left unmatched: 5. CDR3 length equals 17 residues. CDR3 DNA sequence: TGTGCCAGCAGCTTGTCGGGACAGGGAAATAGCAATCAGCCCCAGCATTTT. It codes for CASSLSGQGNSNQPQHF.

The V and J genes are TRBV7-2 and TRBJ1-4; D perhaps matches TRBD1 (5 bases). This CDR3 is built from 14 residues. V was shortened by 5 bases and J by 6 bases, with 13 bases between the two germline ends. Germline-derived CDR1 and CDR2 are SGHTA and FQGNSA. The CDR3 DNA follows: TGTGCCAGCAGCATCGACAGCGCGGATGAAAAACTGTTTTTT. Translating gives CASSIDSADEKLFF.

The CDR3, as DNA: TGTGCCAGTAGGAGTAGGACAGGGGTGTCACCCCTCCACTTT. As protein: CASRSRTGVSPLHF. The chain recombines TRBV19 with TRBJ1-6; 9 bases line up with TRBD1. The germline gives CDR1 LNHDA, CDR2 SQIVND (reference sequence). Unmatched junction bases numbered 7, after V lost 6 bases and J lost 10 bases. The CDR3 has 14 residues.

Points on this clone: The sample has other DNA sequences that encode this CDR3 too. The rearrangement links TRBV28 to TRBJ1-5, with a possible D match to TRBD1 (5 bases). The V end was cut by 2 bases, the J end by 0 bases, with 11 bases between. This CDR3 region has 16 residues. Germline loops: CDR1 MDHEN, CDR2 SYDVKM. This chain's CDR3 is CASSLPRGYSNQPQHF. Written as DNA, the CDR3 is TGTGCCAGCAGTTTACCTAGGGGTTATAGCAATCAGCCCCAGCATTTT.

The chain employs TRBV6-5 and TRBJ2-7; unclear D gene. Germline V gene data show CDR1 as MNHEY and CDR2 as SVGAGI. With 6 bases removed from V and 2 bases from J, the gap between germline ends came to 14 bases. The CDR3 runs to 14 residues. CDR3 sequence: CASSASPGPYEQYF. The CDR3 DNA reads TGTGCCAGCAGCGCCTCCCCAGGTCCCTACGAGCAGTACTTC.

The count of this clone is one. CDR3 residues: CASSEVVYEQYF. CDR3 DNA: TGTGCCAGCAGTGAAGTAGTCTACGAGCAGTACTTC. The chain couples TRBV2 to TRBJ2-7; D uncertain. Germline values: CDR1 SNHLY, CDR2 FYNNEI. Trimming stripped 1 base from V and 3 bases from J, with 4 bases between. The CDR3 consists of 12 residues.

The CDR3 protein is CASTDYIYGYTF. The CDR3 region has the DNA TGTGCCAGCACCGACTACATCTATGGCTACACCTTC. V gene TRBV6-5 combines with J gene TRBJ1-2; D call uncertain. Germline CDR1 is MNHEY and CDR2 is SVGAGI. The CDR3 is 12 amino acids. V lost 7 bases and J 4 bases, leaving 10 bases between the germline ends.

This chain joins TRBV28 and TRBJ1-5; 10 nucleotides align to TRBD1. With 9 bases clipped from V and 4 bases from J, the junction kept 6 bases outside the gene matches. The CDR3 has 14 amino acids. Per the germline V gene, CDR1 is MDHEN and CDR2 is SYDVKM. The CDR3 DNA reads TGTGCCAGTCGGGACAGGGGCACGAATCAGCCCCAGCATTTT. It yields the protein CASRDRGTNQPQHF. The full variable domain, completed using reference TRBV28 and TRBJ1-5, is DVKVTQSSRYLVKRTGEKVFLECVQDMDHENMFWYRQDPGLGLRLIYFSYDVKMKEKGDIPEGYSVSREKKERFSLILESASTNQTSMYLCASRDRGTNQPQHFGDGTRLSIL.

The count of this clone is one. CDR3 in DNA: TGTGCCAGCAGCATCCACGATGGGGCCCACAATGAGCAGTTCTTC. It translates to CASSIHDGAHNEQFF. J is TRBJ2-1 and V is TRBV7-8, with a tentative D call TRBD1 (5 bases). This CDR3 has 15 amino acids. Deletions cut 5 bases from V and 5 bases from J, with 16 bases between. Germline V lookup: CDR1 SGHVS, CDR2 FQNEAQ.

The chain joins TRBV7-8 to TRBJ2-1, with TRBD2 identical over 11 bases. Trimming took 3 bases from V and 2 from J; bases not matched to a gene: 3. The V gene's germline CDR1 is SGHVS and CDR2 FQNEAQ. The CDR3 runs 16 residues. DNA for the CDR3: TGTGCCAGCAGCTTGGCGGGACTAGCGGCCTACAATGAGCAGTTCTTC. It is translated as CASSLAGLAAYNEQFF.

Concerning this clone: The sample has other DNA sequences that encode this CDR3 too. This rearrangement joins TRBV5-6 to TRBJ2-6, with 9 bases that match TRBD1. The germline CDR1 and CDR2 sequences are SGHDT and YYEEEE. The trim removed 2 bases at V and 0 bases at J, leaving 6 bases unmatched. The CDR3 spans 18 residues. CDR3 DNA sequence: TGTGCCAGCAGCTTACTAACAGGGGGCGCCTCTGGGGCCAACGTCCTGACTTTC. It is translated as CASSLLTGGASGANVLTF.